This is a list of T cell receptor beta chains from one sample in a study of cytomegalovirus exposure and HLA in healthy donors. Only in-frame clones appear in the TCRdb table, and some are missing; sequencing was by immunoSEQ multiplex PCR. This table holds more than 100,000 clones, 77% found once. The sequenced sample consisted of PBMCs. Receptors originate from a human donor in good health. Each CDR3 is given without its conserved first and last residue.

J gene	V gene	CDR3 protein
TRBJ1-6	TRBV5-8	ASSLGQEGNSPLH
TRBJ1-2	TRBV5-1	ASSPQTGADYGYT
TRBJ2-1	TRBV6-1	ASSELAGSYNEQF
TRBJ2-5	TRBV5-1	ASSFRTVGEETQY
TRBJ1-2	TRBV5-1	ASRYLQPDGYT
TRBJ1-1	TRBV19	ASRGTGLNTEAF
TRBJ2-7	TRBV14	ASSQESSVYYEQY
TRBJ2-2	TRBV28	ASSARVSTGELF
TRBJ2-1	TRBV23-1	AHKGRDRGYNEQF
TRBJ2-7	TRBV6-4	ASPGFGLAGVGEQY
TRBJ2-7	TRBV5-5	ASSLYSLGEQY
TRBJ2-1	TRBV18	ASSPDLAGANEQF
TRBJ2-3	TRBV7-2	ASSLRTSTDTQY
TRBJ2-5	TRBV23-1	ASSHGQGWETQY
TRBJ1-6	TRBV11-2	ASSLGSTRDNSPLH
TRBJ1-2	TRBV9	ASSAPGRGPGYT
TRBJ2-1	TRBV7-2	ASSLSAGDSYNEQF
TRBJ2-3	TRBV6-1	ASSEVPPGTDTQY
TRBJ1-1	TRBV14	ASSQAGSRRREAF
TRBJ1-1	TRBV27	ASRPGVYTEAF
TRBJ2-7	TRBV12-2	ASRPACKVTNYEQY
TRBJ1-1	TRBV15	ATSRAERTEAF
TRBJ2-1	TRBV5-4	ASSHRTGGDGNEQF
TRBJ2-5	TRBV14	ASSKGLLPETQY
TRBJ1-3	TRBV28	ASSDTARNTIY
TRBJ2-7	TRBV5-1	ASSSGRDATYEQY
TRBJ2-3	TRBV19	ASSKEGGLALGDTQY
TRBJ2-3	TRBV10-2	ASSSGTTTDTQY
TRBJ2-5	TRBV28	ASSLGTGGSETQY
TRBJ2-5	TRBV4-1	ASSQGDREKETQY
TRBJ1-5	TRBV5-1	ASSPGGLNQPQH
TRBJ2-2	TRBV19	ASSIQPPGEGMGYAGELF
TRBJ1-5	TRBV18	ASSPPMGGGRYNQPQH
TRBJ2-1	TRBV4-1	ASSPDEGRGNEQF
TRBJ1-1	TRBV7-2	ASSLGVGAEAF
TRBJ2-7	TRBV18	ASSDGTYEQY
TRBJ2-4	TRBV7-6	ASSPSSGQGINSQY
TRBJ2-1	TRBV30	AWSTGTGANEQF
TRBJ2-1	TRBV7-2	ASRFSSRSYNEQF
TRBJ1-2	TRBV19	ASSLRPRLNGYT
TRBJ1-2	TRBV7-2	ASSLGFLGRENYGYT
TRBJ2-3	TRBV5-4	ASSSSSTDTQY
TRBJ2-7	TRBV28	ASSLGLAGVYEQY